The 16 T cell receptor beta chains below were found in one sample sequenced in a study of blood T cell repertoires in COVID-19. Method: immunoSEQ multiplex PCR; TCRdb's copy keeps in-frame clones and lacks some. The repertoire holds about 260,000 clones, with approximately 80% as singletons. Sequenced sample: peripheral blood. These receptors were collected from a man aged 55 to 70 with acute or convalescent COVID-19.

The CDR3 bases are TGTGCCAGCAGTCCAGGGACTAGAGGAGAGACCCAGTACTTC. This translates into CASSPGTRGETQYF. This rearrangement joins TRBV6-5 to TRBJ2-5, with 8 bases identical to TRBD2. V lost 5 bases to trimming and J lost 4 bases; unmatched junction nucleotides: 6. Germline CDR1 and CDR2: MNHEY and SVGAGI. The CDR3 runs 14 residues.

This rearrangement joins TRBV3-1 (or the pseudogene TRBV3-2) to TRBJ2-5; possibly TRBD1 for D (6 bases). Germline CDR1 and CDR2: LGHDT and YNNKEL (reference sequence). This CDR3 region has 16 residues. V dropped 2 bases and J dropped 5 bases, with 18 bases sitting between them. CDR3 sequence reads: CASSQRGTGPGETQYF. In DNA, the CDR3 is TGTGCCAGCAGCCAACGCGGTACAGGGCCGGGCGAGACCCAGTACTTC.

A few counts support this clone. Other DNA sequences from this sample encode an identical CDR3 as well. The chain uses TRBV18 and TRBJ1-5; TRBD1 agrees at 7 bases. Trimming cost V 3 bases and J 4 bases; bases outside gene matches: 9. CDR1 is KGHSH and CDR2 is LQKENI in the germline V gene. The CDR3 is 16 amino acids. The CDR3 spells CASSPPSGQRNQPQHF. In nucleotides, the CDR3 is TGTGCCAGCTCACCTCCCTCGGGACAGAGAAATCAGCCCCAGCATTTT. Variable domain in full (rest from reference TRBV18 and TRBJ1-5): NAGVMQNPRHLVRRRGQEARLRCSPMKGHSHVYWYRQLPEEGLKFMVYLQKENIIDESGMPKERFSAEFPKEGPSILRIQQVVRGDSAAYFCASSPPSGQRNQPQHFGDGTRLSIL.

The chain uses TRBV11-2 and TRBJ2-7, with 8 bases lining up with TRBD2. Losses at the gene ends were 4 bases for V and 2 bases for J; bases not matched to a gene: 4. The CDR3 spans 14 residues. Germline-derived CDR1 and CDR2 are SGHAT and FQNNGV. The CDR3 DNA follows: TGTGCCAGCAGCTCCGGGAGGGGCCCCTACGAGCAGTACTTC. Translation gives CASSSGRGPYEQYF.

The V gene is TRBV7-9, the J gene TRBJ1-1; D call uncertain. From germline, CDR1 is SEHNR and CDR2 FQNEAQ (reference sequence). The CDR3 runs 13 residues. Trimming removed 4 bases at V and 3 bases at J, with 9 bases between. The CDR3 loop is CASSSPPDTEAFF. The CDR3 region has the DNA TGTGCCAGCAGCTCCCCCCCCGACACTGAAGCTTTCTTT.

CDR3 amino acids: CASTSGDEGYGYTF. As DNA, the CDR3 is TGTGCCAGCACCTCGGGGGACGAAGGATATGGCTACACCTTC. The chain carries TRBV7-9 and TRBJ1-2; weak D call: TRBD1 (5 bases). V lost 7 bases to trimming and J lost 5 bases, with 17 bases between them. CDR1 and CDR2 (germline): SEHNR, FQNEAQ (reference sequence). This CDR3 is built from 14 residues. The whole variable domain, filled in from reference TRBV7-9 and TRBJ1-2, reads DTGVSQNPRHKITKRGQNVTFRCDPISEHNRLYWYRQTLGQGPEFLTYFQNEAQLEKSRLLSDRFSAERPKGSFSTLEIQRTEQGDSAMYLCASTSGDEGYGYTFGSGTRLTVV.

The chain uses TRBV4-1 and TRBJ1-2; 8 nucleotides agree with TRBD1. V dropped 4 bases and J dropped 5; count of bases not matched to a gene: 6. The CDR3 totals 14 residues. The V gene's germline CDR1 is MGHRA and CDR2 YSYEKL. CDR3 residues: CASSPFGQGYGYTF. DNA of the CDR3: TGCGCCAGCAGCCCCTTCGGACAGGGATATGGCTACACCTTC.

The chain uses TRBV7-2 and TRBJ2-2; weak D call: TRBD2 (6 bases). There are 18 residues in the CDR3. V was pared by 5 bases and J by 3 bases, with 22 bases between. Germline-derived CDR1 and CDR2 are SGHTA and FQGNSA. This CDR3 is CASSPPFGGTLDTGELFF. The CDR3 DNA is TGTGCCAGCAGCCCCCCCTTTGGGGGGACGCTGGACACCGGGGAGCTGTTTTTT.

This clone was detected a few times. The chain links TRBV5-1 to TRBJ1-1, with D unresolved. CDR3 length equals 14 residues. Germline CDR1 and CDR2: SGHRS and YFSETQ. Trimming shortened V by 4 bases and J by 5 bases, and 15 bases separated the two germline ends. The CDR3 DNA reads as TGCGCCAGCAGCCGAGAGGGTGGCGGGACTGAAGCTTTCTTT. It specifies CASSREGGGTEAFF.

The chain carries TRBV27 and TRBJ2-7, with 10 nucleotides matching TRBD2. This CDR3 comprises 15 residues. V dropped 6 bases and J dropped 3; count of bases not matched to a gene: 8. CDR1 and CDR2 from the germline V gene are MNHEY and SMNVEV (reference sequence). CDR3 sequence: CASRQLLAGFYEQYF. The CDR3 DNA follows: TGTGCCAGCAGGCAATTACTAGCGGGGTTCTACGAGCAGTACTTC.

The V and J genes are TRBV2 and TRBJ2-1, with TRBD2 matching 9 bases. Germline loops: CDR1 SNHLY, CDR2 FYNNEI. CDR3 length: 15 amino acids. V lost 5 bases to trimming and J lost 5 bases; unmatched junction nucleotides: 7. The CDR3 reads CASSPGTSIDNEQFF. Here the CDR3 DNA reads TGTGCCAGCAGTCCCGGGACTAGCATTGACAATGAGCAGTTCTTC. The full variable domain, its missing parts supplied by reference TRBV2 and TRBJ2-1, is EPEVTQTPSHQVTQMGQEVILRCVPISNHLYFYWYRQILGQKVEFLVSFYNNEISEKSEIFDDQFSVERPDGSNFTLKIRSTKLEDSAMYFCASSPGTSIDNEQFFGPGTRLTVL.

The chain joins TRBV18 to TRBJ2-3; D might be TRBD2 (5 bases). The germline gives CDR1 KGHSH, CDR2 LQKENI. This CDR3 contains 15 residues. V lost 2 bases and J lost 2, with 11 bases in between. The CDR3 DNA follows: TGTGCCAGCTCACCAGTCCCGGGGATCACAGATACGCAGTATTTT. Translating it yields CASSPVPGITDTQYF. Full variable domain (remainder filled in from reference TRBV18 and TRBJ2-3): NAGVMQNPRHLVRRRGQEARLRCSPMKGHSHVYWYRQLPEEGLKFMVYLQKENIIDESGMPKERFSAEFPKEGPSILRIQQVVRGDSAAYFCASSPVPGITDTQYFGPGTRLTVL.

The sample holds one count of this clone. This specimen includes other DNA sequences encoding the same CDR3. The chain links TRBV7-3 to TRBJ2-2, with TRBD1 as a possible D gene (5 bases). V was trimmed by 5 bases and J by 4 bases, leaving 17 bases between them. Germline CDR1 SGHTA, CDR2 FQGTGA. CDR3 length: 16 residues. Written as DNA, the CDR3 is TGTGCCAGCAGCCAGATAGGGCAGGGAATCACCGGGGAGCTGTTTTTT. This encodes CASSQIGQGITGELFF.

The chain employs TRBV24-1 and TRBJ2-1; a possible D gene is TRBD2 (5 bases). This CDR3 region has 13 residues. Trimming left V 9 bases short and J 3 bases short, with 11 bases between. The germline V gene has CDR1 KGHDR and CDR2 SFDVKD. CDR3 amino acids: CATARANYNEQFF. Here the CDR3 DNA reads TGTGCCACCGCGAGGGCTAACTACAATGAGCAGTTCTTC.

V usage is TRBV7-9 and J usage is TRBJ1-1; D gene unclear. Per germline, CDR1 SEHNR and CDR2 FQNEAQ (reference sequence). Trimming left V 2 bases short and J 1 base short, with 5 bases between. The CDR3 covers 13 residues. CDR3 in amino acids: CASSLQENTEAFF. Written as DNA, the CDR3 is TGTGCCAGCAGCTTACAGGAGAACACTGAAGCTTTCTTT.

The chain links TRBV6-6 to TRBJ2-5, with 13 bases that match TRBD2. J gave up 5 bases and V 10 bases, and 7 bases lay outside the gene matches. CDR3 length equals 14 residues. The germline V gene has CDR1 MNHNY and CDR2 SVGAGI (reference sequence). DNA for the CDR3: TGTGCCACAAGGACTAGCGGGGGTCGGGAGACCCAGTACTTC. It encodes CATRTSGGRETQYF.